This TCR beta chain was observed in a study of shared clonotypes between healthy human individuals. As concerns this clone: Antigen unknown.

TCRdb keeps only in-frame clones here, not all; method: immunoSEQ multiplex PCR. The sample shows roughly 1,500,000 clones, approximately 98.5% of them seen only once. Germline V gene sequence: CDR1 SGHNT, CDR2 YYREEE (reference sequence). V shed 0 bases, J shed 6 bases, and the junction held 5 bases outside the gene matches. The CDR3 is 15 residues long. Study conclusions and caveats: Owing to a small donor count, the genetic and exposure-history diversity represented was limited.

This receptor was obtained from a young man in good health. V usage is TRBV5-4 and J usage is TRBJ2-7, with TRBD2 matching 11 bases. Sequencing was carried out using naive CD4+ T cells sorted from blood. The subset: CD45RA+ positively selected. In DNA form, the CDR3 reads TGTGCCAGCAGCTTGGGAGGACTAGCGGGCGGCGAGCAGTACTTC. Protein: CASSLGGLAGGEQYF.